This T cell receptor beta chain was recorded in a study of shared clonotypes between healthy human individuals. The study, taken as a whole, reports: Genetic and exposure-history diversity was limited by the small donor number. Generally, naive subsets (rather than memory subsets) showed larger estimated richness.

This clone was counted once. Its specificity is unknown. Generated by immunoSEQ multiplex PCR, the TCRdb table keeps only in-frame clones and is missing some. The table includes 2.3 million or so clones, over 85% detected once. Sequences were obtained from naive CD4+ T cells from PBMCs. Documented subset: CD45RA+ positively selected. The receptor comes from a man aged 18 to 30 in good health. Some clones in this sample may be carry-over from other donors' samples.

CDR3 nucleotides: TGCGCCAGCAGCCAATCCGGGACCAACTATGGCTACACCTTC. Translated: CASSQSGTNYGYTF. The chain links TRBV5-1 to TRBJ1-2, with D possibly TRBD1 on 5 matching bases. The CDR3 runs to 14 residues. CDR1 is SGHRS and CDR2 is YFSETQ in the germline V gene. With 4 bases removed from V and 2 bases from J, the gap between germline ends came to 12 bases.